There are a few counts of the clone carrying this T cell receptor (beta chain). The target antigen is unknown. The CDR3 totals 16 residues. CDR1 and CDR2 from the germline V gene are SEHNR and FQNEAQ (reference sequence). V shed 4 bases, J shed 5 bases, and the junction held 6 bases outside the gene matches. The data were taken from a study of T-cell memory formation after mild COVID-19. A 5'RACE reaction primed in the constant segment made cDNA libraries of TCR alpha and TCR beta, and these carried sample barcodes and UMIs. A single record per CDR3 protein comes from TCRdb applying MiXCR to the 5' RACE reads. The sample yields tens of thousands of distinct CDR3 sequences, approximately 25% seen once. Regarding the study as a whole: CD4+ contracting clones were found mainly in CM and EM, and CD8+ ones in EMRA.

The sequence was obtained from a man younger than 30 who had mild COVID-19 (a few samples of this study predate the infection). Cell type and time point are not known. What was sequenced was PBMCs or a T cell subset sorted from them (not recorded which). This chain links TRBV7-9 with TRBJ2-1; 12 bases are a match to TRBD2. CDR3 in DNA: TGTGCCAGCAGCTCCCGACTAGCGGGGGACCACAATGAGCAGTTCTTC. Translation gives CASSSRLAGDHNEQFF.